The sequence of this TCR beta chain was determined in a study of T cell responses to AZD1222 COVID-19 vaccine (dated by TCRdb to 2020 to 2023). A note on the overall study: AZD1222 recipients given second doses at about 4 weeks or at about 12 weeks were pooled, since spike-specific TCR depth and breadth were not found to differ between the two schedules. Trial participants were enrolled into age subgroups of 18-55, 56-69 and 70-plus years, which contained approximately 150, 28 and 58 TCR-sequenced participants, respectively. TCR sequencing covered approximately 230 trial participants: some 210 given two doses of AZD1222 and approximately 26 given two doses of MenACWY control vaccine.

The CDR3 regions of human TCRbeta chains were analyzed by immunosequencing. Regarding the original processing steps: TCRs in the repertoires were compared against a reference library of SARS-CoV-2-specific TCRs that had been generated with the MIRA antigen-specificity platform. Breadth was defined as the fraction of unique TCRs that were SARS-CoV-2-associated. Depth was defined as the fraction of total T cells that were SARS-CoV-2-associated. Using the MIRA data, each spike-specific TCR was mapped to the spike region that the TCR reacts to and placed in a CD4 or CD8 class. Log10-transformed breadth and depth values were compared by one-way ANOVA with Sidak's multiple comparisons tests. Not all clones reach the TCRdb copy of this immuneACCESS table, which keeps in-frame sequences only. Checked studies attribute under half of the gap to unresolved V genes and leave the rest unexplained. V, J and clone size derive from that table, while D and trimming were established from the DNA sequence. The sample table shows about 70,000 clones, and around 83% are seen once. About 9.4% of the sample belongs to the ten largest clones.

For this clone: This clone's antigen is unknown. Qualities for individual bases were not recorded, and no much larger clone is one base off.

Study-wide conclusions, independent of this receptor: The 56-69-year group was small, and its depth increase did not reach significance, likely because of low power. After two AZD1222 doses, spike-specific TCR breadth and depth were significantly higher than at day 0 and than in MenACWY recipients. Participants were mostly white British and included more females than males, and it was suggested by the authors that clonal diversity may have been underestimated. The vaccine-associated CD4 TCRs covered the entire spike protein, and the dominant responses fell in regions 160-218 and 743-854. Reportedly, close to half of the unique spike-specific TCRs recognized epitopes lying outside the regions that are mutated in the B.1.351 and B.1.1.7 variants. No day 14 peak-response samples were available, so repertoires were characterized only after the peak T cell response. Conclusions about previously exposed vaccinees are limited, since just 5 or 6 AZD1222 recipients were seropositive for SARS-CoV-2 at baseline.

According to the study, the label for this sample's time point signals: baseline before first vaccination. Vaccinee samples were obtained from the UK trials COV001 and COV002, which included a single-blind randomized controlled phase 2/3 trial of AZD1222 (ChAdOx1 nCoV-19) in healthy adults. For TCRbeta chain sequencing, PBMC samples were collected from trial participants at day 0 and at day 28 after the second dose. Material: peripheral blood, obtained on day 0 of AZD1222 vaccination. The TCR sequence derives from an adult in good health.

Here the CDR3 is given as CASSPKNQETQYF. The nucleotides are TGTGCCAGCTCACCGAAGAACCAAGAGACCCAGTACTTC. The rearranged chain carries TRBV18 and TRBJ2-5, with the identity of the D gene unclear. Deletion took 3 bases off V and 0 bases off J, with a span of 5 bases between the germline ends. CDR1 and CDR2 are drawn from the germline V gene: KGHSH, LQKENI. The CDR3 goes from the cysteine to the phenylalanine over 13 residues. Only the CDR3 portion is preserved as DNA: 39 bases, with reading frame beginning at the first base.